Only a few counts were recorded for the clone carrying this TCR beta chain. V shed 6 bases, J shed 6 bases, and the junction held 8 bases outside the gene matches. The CDR3 covers 14 residues. The germline V gene encodes CDR1 DFQATT and CDR2 SNEGSKA (reference sequence). This record belongs to a study of patients and donors after allogeneic stem cell transplantation. Each CDR3 protein gets one entry after TCRdb re-called the RT-PCR reads with MiXCR. Of a few hundred thousand distinct CDR3 sequences listed, less than 15% were seen once; the top ten hold roughly 11%. The receptor was derived from a human donor who was either an allogeneic HSCT recipient or a stem cell or donor lymphocyte infusion donor (not recorded which). It is not recorded whose cells these are; they may come from a transplant donor. This chain links TRBV20-1 with TRBJ1-4, with 9 bases that match TRBD1. Material for sequencing was blood, either unsorted or a sorted T cell fraction (not recorded which). The CDR3 nucleotides read TGCAGTGCCGACACGGGACAGGGCGATGAAAAACTGTTTTTT. This gives the protein CSADTGQGDEKLFF.